These 28 T cell receptor beta chains share one sample of origin, sequenced in a study of blood T cell repertoires in COVID-19. The assay was immunoSEQ multiplex PCR, and TCRdb's table has in-frame clones only and misses some. The sample carries 70,000 to 85,000 clones, more than 70% recorded once. Material for sequencing was peripheral blood. These receptors all stem from an elderly woman in a cohort sampled during active or convalescent COVID-19.

The chain couples TRBV30 to TRBJ1-2; a possible D gene is TRBD1 (5 bases). Trimming took 5 bases from V and 8 from J, leaving 18 bases between them. This CDR3 spans 13 amino acids. Germline lookup yields CDR1 GTSNPN and CDR2 SVGIG (reference sequence). CDR3 bases: TGTGCCTGGGGAATCGGACGTCGGGGGGGCTACACCTTC. This gives the protein CAWGIGRRGGYTF.

The V call is TRBV6-1, the J call TRBJ2-7; 11 positions agree with TRBD2. CDR1 is MNHNS and CDR2 is SASEGT in the germline V gene. CDR3 length equals 16 residues. The V gene end was trimmed by 3 bases and the J gene end by 4 bases; junction bases not matched to a gene: 8. The CDR3 region has the DNA TGTGCCAGCAGTGACCCTAGCGGGAGGAGGGGATACGAGCAGTACGTC. It codes for CASSDPSGRRGYEQYV.

This chain connects TRBV14 to TRBJ1-6; D is undetermined. The CDR3 has 15 residues. Germline lookup yields CDR1 SGHDN and CDR2 FVKESK. Deletions cut 1 base from V and 10 bases from J, with 14 bases between. CDR3 region: CASSQVGGRSSPLHF. CDR3 DNA sequence: TGTGCCAGCAGCCAAGTTGGAGGGCGAAGCTCACCCCTCCACTTT.

V is TRBV5-1 and J is TRBJ2-4; 12 bases are a match to TRBD1. CDR1 is SGHRS, CDR2 YFSETQ, per germline. The CDR3 is made up of 17 amino acids. Germline trimming cut 0 bases from V and 7 bases from J; bases unmatched to any gene: 8. The CDR3 is CASSLDQGQGARNIQYF. For the CDR3, the DNA is TGCGCCAGCAGCTTGGATCAGGGACAGGGGGCGCGGAACATTCAGTACTTC.

The rearrangement uses TRBV11-2 and TRBJ2-1; TRBD2 matches 9 bases. The CDR3 consists of 15 residues. V shed 1 base and J 6 bases; nucleotides not matched to a gene: 4. Looked up from germline, CDR1 is SGHAT and CDR2 is FQNNGV. The CDR3 region has the DNA TGTGCCAGCAGCTTAGCGGTAGCGGGGGTCAATGAGCAGTTCTTC. Its protein is CASSLAVAGVNEQFF.

This chain uses TRBV5-1 with TRBJ1-1; 8 bases map to TRBD1. Germline CDR1 reads SGHRS; CDR2 reads YFSETQ. V was pared by 0 bases and J by 5 bases, with 3 bases of the junction left unmatched. The CDR3 runs to 14 residues. This CDR3 reads CASSLEQGGTEAFF. CDR3 sequence (DNA): TGCGCCAGCAGCTTGGAACAGGGGGGGACTGAAGCTTTCTTT.

V and J are TRBV5-1 and TRBJ1-2, with a weak D call TRBD1 (6 bases). The ends were cut back, 0 bases at V and 5 bases at J, with 11 bases in the middle. CDR1 is SGHRS and CDR2 is YFSETQ in the germline V gene. This CDR3 is 14 amino acids long. DNA of the CDR3: TGCGCCAGCAGCTTGGGACAGGTGATATATGGCTACACCTTC. Protein sequence: CASSLGQVIYGYTF.

This chain links TRBV5-1 with TRBJ1-1; D remains ambiguous. Trimming stripped 1 base from V and 0 bases from J, with 10 bases between. The CDR3 runs to 15 residues. CDR1 is SGHRS and CDR2 is YFSETQ in the germline V gene. Written as DNA, the CDR3 is TGCGCCAGCAGCTTGTTTCCAGAAATGAACACTGAAGCTTTCTTT. Amino acids: CASSLFPEMNTEAFF.

The chain carries TRBV2 and TRBJ2-5, with no clear D. The length of the CDR3 is 13 residues. Trimming removed 2 bases from V and 4 bases from J, with 8 bases in between. Germline loops: CDR1 SNHLY, CDR2 FYNNEI. This CDR3 reads CASSELYGETQYF. CDR3 bases: TGTGCCAGCAGTGAACTGTACGGAGAGACCCAGTACTTC.

This clone was observed a single time. The chain combines TRBV5-1 with TRBJ1-1; D remains ambiguous. The CDR3 is 14 amino acids. Germline values: CDR1 SGHRS, CDR2 YFSETQ. V was cut by 4 bases and J by 3 bases, with 13 bases left in between. CDR3 DNA sequence: TGCGCCAGCAGCCCCGGGGTCTTGGACACTGAAGCTTTCTTT. It specifies CASSPGVLDTEAFF.

The chain has TRBV7-9 and TRBJ2-7; a weak D match, TRBD2 (6 bases). The CDR3 has 16 residues. Germline V lookup: CDR1 SEHNR, CDR2 FQNEAQ (reference sequence). The ends were cut back, 4 bases at V and 0 bases at J, with 16 bases in the middle. This chain's CDR3 is CASSSTGLSVSYEQYF. The CDR3 DNA follows: TGTGCCAGCAGCTCTACGGGACTTTCAGTCTCCTACGAGCAGTACTTC.

The chain recombines TRBV7-8 with TRBJ2-7; 7 nucleotides line up with TRBD1. After removal of 5 bases from V and 2 bases from J, the junction contained 9 bases not matched to a gene. CDR3 length: 15 residues. The germline gives CDR1 SGHVS, CDR2 FQNEAQ. This chain's CDR3 is CASSRTGTAAYEQYF. The CDR3 DNA follows: TGTGCCAGCAGCCGCACCGGGACAGCAGCCTACGAGCAGTACTTC. The full variable domain, with the rest looked up from reference TRBV7-8 and TRBJ2-7, is GAGVSQSPRYKVAKRGQDVALRCDPISGHVSLFWYQQALGQGPEFLTYFQNEAQLDKSGLPSDRFFAERPEGSVSTLKIQRTQQEDSAVYLCASSRTGTAAYEQYFGPGTRLTVT.

This chain links TRBV5-1 with TRBJ1-1; D gene uncertain. Germline V gene data show CDR1 as SGHRS and CDR2 as YFSETQ. Between the trimmed V and J ends, which lost 5 bases and 5 bases, there was a span of 7 bases. The CDR3 totals 11 residues. The chain's CDR3 is CASRSGTEAFF. Here the CDR3 DNA reads TGCGCCAGCAGGTCGGGGACTGAAGCTTTCTTT.

The V gene is TRBV10-2, the J gene TRBJ1-1, with TRBD1 as a possible D gene (6 bases). The CDR3 length is 13 residues. V was clipped by 6 bases and J by 4 bases, with 12 bases between them. The germline CDR1 and CDR2 sequences are WSHSY and SAAADI. The CDR3 here is CASREGGSTEAFF. The CDR3 DNA follows: TGCGCCAGCAGGGAGGGGGGGAGCACTGAAGCTTTCTTT.

This clone was seen a handful of times. This chain uses TRBV15 with TRBJ1-5; TRBD1 aligns across 10 bases. Unmatched junction bases numbered 5, after V lost 3 bases and J lost 0 bases. Germline values: CDR1 LNHNV, CDR2 YYDKDF (reference sequence). The CDR3 consists of 17 residues. This CDR3 is CATSRGTGAPSNQPQHF. CDR3 coding DNA: TGTGCCACCAGCAGGGGGACAGGGGCCCCTAGCAATCAGCCCCAGCATTTT.

V and J are TRBV2 and TRBJ2-3; maybe TRBD1 (5 bases). The CDR3 sequence is 11 residues long. V lost 10 bases and J lost 4, with 9 bases in between. Germline-derived CDR1 and CDR2 are SNHLY and FYNNEI. The CDR3 loop reads CATSQADTQYF. CDR3 coding DNA: TGTGCCACCTCACAGGCAGATACGCAGTATTTT.

This clone was picked up a small number of times. The J gene is TRBJ1-4, the V gene TRBV7-9, with D tentatively TRBD1 (6 bases). CDR3 length: 16 residues. CDR1 is SEHNR, CDR2 FQNEAQ, per germline (reference sequence). Trimming shortened V by 3 bases and J by 3 bases, and 14 bases separated the two germline ends. As DNA, the CDR3 is TGTGCCAGCAGCTTCAGGGGCACTACGGCTAATGAAAAACTGTTTTTT. Protein: CASSFRGTTANEKLFF.

V is TRBV14 and J is TRBJ2-1, with 8 bases fitting TRBD1. CDR1 and CDR2 (germline): SGHDN, FVKESK. Losses at the gene ends were 4 bases for V and 10 bases for J; bases not matched to a gene: 15. The CDR3 totals 16 residues. This CDR3 reads CASSLRSGQGTGEQFF. The CDR3 nucleotides read TGTGCCAGCAGCCTAAGGTCCGGACAGGGTACTGGGGAGCAGTTCTTC.

The rearrangement links TRBV9 to TRBJ1-6, with no clear D. Trimming shortened V by 5 bases and J by 10 bases, and 13 bases separated the two germline ends. CDR3 length: 13 residues. Germline assignment: CDR1 SGDLS and CDR2 YYNGEE. The DNA of the CDR3 is TGTGCCAGCAGTGCCGGGGAGAGGTCACCCCTCCACTTT. Amino acid sequence: CASSAGERSPLHF.

V is TRBV5-4 and J is TRBJ2-7; D is perhaps TRBD2 (6 bases). In germline, CDR1 is SGHNT, CDR2 YYREEE (reference sequence). Trimming shortened V by 2 bases and J by 3 bases, and 6 bases separated the two germline ends. The CDR3 has 12 residues. The CDR3, as DNA: TGTGCCAGCAGCTTCGGGGGCTACGAGCAGTACTTC. Its protein product is CASSFGGYEQYF. Full variable domain (rest looked up from reference TRBV5-4 and TRBJ2-7): ETGVTQSPTHLIKTRGQQVTLRCSSQSGHNTVSWYQQALGQGPQFIFQYYREEENGRGNFPPRFSGLQFPNYSSELNVNALELDDSALYLCASSFGGYEQYFGPGTRLTVT.

V gene TRBV28 combines with J gene TRBJ1-2; no reliable D call. Germline loops: CDR1 MDHEN, CDR2 SYDVKM. The CDR3 consists of 11 residues. V gave up 3 bases and J gave up 4 bases, with 3 bases separating them. Here the CDR3 reads CASSFGYGYTF. CDR3 in DNA: TGTGCCAGCAGTTTCGGCTATGGCTACACCTTC.

CDR3 nucleotide sequence: TGTGCCACAGCTGAAGGAGCTGTCAATGAGCAGTTCTTC. It encodes CATAEGAVNEQFF. The chain carries TRBV2 and TRBJ2-1, with unresolved D. Trimming pared 10 bases from V and 6 bases from J, leaving 16 bases between. The V gene's germline CDR1 is SNHLY and CDR2 FYNNEI. The CDR3 sequence is 13 residues long.

V and J are TRBV5-4 and TRBJ2-2, with D unresolved. The V gene lost 3 bases and the J gene lost 3 bases, with 9 bases spanning the gap. Germline V gene sequence: CDR1 SGHNT, CDR2 YYREEE (reference sequence). CDR3 length equals 14 residues. The CDR3 sequence: CASSSVQYTGELFF. The CDR3 DNA reads TGTGCCAGCAGCTCGGTACAGTACACCGGGGAGCTGTTTTTT.

This clone appeared once. The V and J genes are TRBV18 and TRBJ1-1, with TRBD1 matching over 7 bases. V was clipped by 5 bases and J by 5 bases; unmatched bases: 5. Germline CDR1 and CDR2: KGHSH and LQKENI. CDR3 length equals 13 residues. This chain's CDR3 is CASSFQGDTEAFF. The DNA of the CDR3 is TGTGCCAGCTCATTTCAGGGGGATACTGAAGCTTTCTTT.

This chain links TRBV5-1 with TRBJ1-6; D gene ambiguous. The CDR3 loop spans 12 amino acids. V was trimmed by 3 bases and J by 8 bases, leaving 6 bases between them. The germline gives CDR1 SGHRS, CDR2 YFSETQ. CDR3 sequence: CASSSRDSPLHF. DNA of the CDR3: TGCGCCAGCAGCTCGAGGGATTCACCCCTCCACTTT.

This chain links TRBV4-1 with TRBJ1-5; 7 bases match TRBD1. V lost 2 bases to trimming and J lost 1 base; unmatched junction nucleotides: 2. The CDR3 loop spans 15 amino acids. Germline V CDR1 and CDR2: MGHRA, YSYEKL. Here the CDR3 reads CASSQLDRSNQPQHF. For the CDR3, the DNA is TGCGCCAGCAGCCAACTGGACAGGAGCAATCAGCCCCAGCATTTT.

In its sample, this clone was seen once. The V call is TRBV27, the J call TRBJ2-2, with D possibly TRBD2 on 6 matching bases. Germline CDR1 is MNHEY and CDR2 is SMNVEV (reference sequence). V lost 6 bases, J lost 4 bases, and 15 bases lay in between. CDR3 length: 15 residues. The CDR3 is CASRPPGLFTGELFF. Here the CDR3 DNA reads TGTGCCAGCAGACCCCCGGGACTCTTCACCGGGGAGCTGTTTTTT.

J is TRBJ2-2 and V is TRBV19; unclear D gene. Trimming removed 7 bases at V and 0 bases at J, with 12 bases between. CDR1 and CDR2 (germline): LNHDA, SQIVND (reference sequence). This CDR3 has 15 amino acids. The DNA of the CDR3 is TGTGCCAGTAATAAGGAAACTACGAACACCGGGGAGCTGTTTTTT. Amino acids: CASNKETTNTGELFF.